This T cell receptor (beta chain) derives from a study of metastatic and nonmetastatic thyroid tumors. Looking at the study overall: Across blood and tumor or nodule tissue, repertoires from malignant and benign thyroid patients were compared with one another. Findings of the study overall: The reported finding was significantly higher TCR beta diversity in malignant thyroid tumors relative to benign nodules, in blood and tumor.

Each patient came to thyroid surgery without any prior treatment (of any kind). This clone was observed at least ten times. Its antigen is unknown. Germline CDR1 reads SNHLY; CDR2 reads FYNNEI. Trimming took 4 bases from V and 6 from J, leaving 9 bases between them. The CDR3 covers 13 residues. Original methodology: Variation in CDR3 across clinicopathological groups served as the basis for constructing a distant-metastasis classifier in papillary thyroid cancer. TCRdb reprocessed the PCR reads using MiXCR. These V and J calls rely on TCRdb rather than the paper's analysis. The table has fewer than 55,000 clones, roughly 15% seen once.

The sample taken for sequencing was blood. The V gene is TRBV2, the J gene TRBJ2-2, with unresolved D. The TCR originated in a female donor with papillary thyroid cancer or a benign thyroid nodule (not recorded which). Some clones in this sample may be carry-over from other donors' samples. The CDR3 reads CASSGLWAGELFF. DNA of the CDR3: TGTGCCAGCAGTGGCCTTTGGGCCGGGGAGCTGTTTTTT.